This T cell receptor (beta chain) was identified during a study of naive and memory T cell subsets. This clonotype was detected ten times or more. The beta constant-region primer was an equimolar mix of two oligonucleotides covering TRBC1 and TRBC2. The ligated cDNA underwent four PCR rounds using SP2 and nested alpha and beta constant-region primers. Each CDR3 protein gets one entry after TCRdb re-called the UMI-ligation and nested PCR reads with MiXCR. The table has roughly 80,000 distinct CDR3 sequences, about 10% seen once. V was pared by 1 base and J by 4 bases, with 4 bases of the junction left unmatched. Germline CDR1 is SQVTM and CDR2 is ANQGSEA. The CDR3 sequence is 13 residues long.

The chain carries TRBV29-1 and TRBJ2-7, with 7 bases identical to TRBD1. The sequence came from a human donor in good health. The sequencing sample was made of naive CD8+ T cells from blood. The CDR3 nucleotides read TGCAGCGTTGAAGGGGACAGACCATACGAGCAGTACTTC. Residues: CSVEGDRPYEQYF.